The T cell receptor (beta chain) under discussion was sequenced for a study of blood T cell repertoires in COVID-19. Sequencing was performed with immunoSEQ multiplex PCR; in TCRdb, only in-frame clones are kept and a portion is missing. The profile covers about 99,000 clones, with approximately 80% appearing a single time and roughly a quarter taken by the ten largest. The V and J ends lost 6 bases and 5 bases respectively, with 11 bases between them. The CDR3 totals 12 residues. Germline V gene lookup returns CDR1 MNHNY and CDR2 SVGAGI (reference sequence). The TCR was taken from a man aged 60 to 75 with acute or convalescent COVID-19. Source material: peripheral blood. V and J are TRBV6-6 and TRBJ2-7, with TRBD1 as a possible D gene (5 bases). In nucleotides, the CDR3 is TGTGCCAGCAGCCCGTCGGACAACGAGCAGTACTTC. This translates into CASSPSDNEQYF.